This TCR beta chain was captured by sequencing in a study of blood T cell repertoires in COVID-19. Assay used: immunoSEQ multiplex PCR; TCRdb lists only in-frame clones, some missing. The sample shows 150,000 or so clones, 88% of them seen only once. There are 17 residues in the CDR3. Trimming left V 1 base short and J 5 bases short, with 23 bases between. CDR1 and CDR2 from the germline V gene are GTSNPN and SVGIG (reference sequence). Participants reported their clinical history, and cohort assignment relied on those reports. V gene TRBV30 combines with J gene TRBJ1-1; D is undetermined. This receptor was identified in a woman aged 50 to 60 who had recovered from COVID-19. The sequenced material came from PBMCs or T cells enriched from blood (not recorded which). In DNA form, the CDR3 reads TGTGCCTGGAGTGCTCGGTGGGAGGCGGTGGGTAAGACTGAAGCTTTCTTT. Encoded protein: CAWSARWEAVGKTEAFF.